A single sample is the source of the 14 T cell receptor beta chains below, sequenced in a study of radiation and T cells in renal cell carcinoma. Specified time point: blood 4 weeks post-SBRT, at nephrectomy. Treatment in this sample: 15 Gy SBRT to primary tumor, nephrectomy 4 weeks later. Clones were read by immunoSEQ multiplex PCR, and TCRdb kept only the in-frame ones, dropping some. The data hold about 140,000 clones, with 86% observed a single time. The input for sequencing was blood, taken from a patient whose treatment included radiotherapy and nephrectomy. These receptors were collected from a woman aged 50 to 65 with renal cell carcinoma.

The chain joins TRBV7-2 to TRBJ2-7, with a possible D match to TRBD1 (6 bases). The CDR3 contains 13 residues. Germline lookup yields CDR1 SGHTA and CDR2 FQGNSA. V shed 5 bases and J shed 3 bases, with 11 bases lying between them. CDR3 region: CASSRRDNYEQYF. In DNA, the CDR3 is TGTGCCAGCAGCCGCCGGGACAACTACGAGCAGTACTTC. The whole variable domain, filled in from reference TRBV7-2 and TRBJ2-7, reads GAGVSQSPSNKVTEKGKDVELRCDPISGHTALYWYRQSLGQGLEFLIYFQGNSAPDKSGLPSDRFSAERTGGSVSTLTIQRTQQEDSAVYLCASSRRDNYEQYFGPGTRLTVT.

The chain has TRBV20-1 and TRBJ2-7; D ambiguous. Deletions cut 5 bases from V and 6 bases from J, with 5 bases between. The CDR3 covers 9 residues. CDR1 and CDR2 from the germline V gene are DFQATT and SNEGSKA (reference sequence). CDR3: CSAGVEQYF. DNA for the CDR3: TGCAGTGCTGGGGTCGAGCAGTACTTC.

CDR3 loop: CASSQDPQQPQHF. CDR3 in DNA: TGTGCCAGCAGCCAAGACCCTCAGCAGCCCCAGCATTTT. The chain combines TRBV6-1 with TRBJ1-5; D is ambiguous. The V and J ends lost 6 bases and 7 bases respectively, with 13 bases between them. This CDR3 region has 13 residues. Germline V gene data show CDR1 as MNHNS and CDR2 as SASEGT.

V and J are TRBV7-2 and TRBJ1-2, with 9 nucleotides matching TRBD1. V gave up 5 bases and J gave up 5 bases; unmatched junction bases: 6. The CDR3 length is 14 residues. Germline V gene sequence: CDR1 SGHTA, CDR2 FQGNSA. The CDR3 here is CASSLMGQGYGYTF. The DNA for the CDR3 is TGTGCCAGCAGCCTAATGGGACAGGGATATGGCTACACCTTC.

This chain uses TRBV7-8 with TRBJ2-1; a possible D gene is TRBD2 (6 bases). The CDR3 length is 16 residues. CDR1 is SGHVS, CDR2 FQNEAQ, per germline. The V gene lost 5 bases and the J gene lost 3 bases, with 17 bases spanning the gap. This chain's CDR3 is CASSEGDSGRYNEQFF. Written as DNA, the CDR3 is TGTGCCAGCAGCGAAGGGGACTCAGGTCGCTACAATGAGCAGTTCTTC.

The V gene is TRBV6-6, the J gene TRBJ2-7; tentatively, D is TRBD2 (7 bases). Germline loops: CDR1 MNHNY, CDR2 SVGAGI (reference sequence). The germline V and J ends were trimmed by 5 bases and 0 bases, with 14 bases remaining between them. CDR3 length: 15 amino acids. CDR3 bases: TGTGCCAGCAGTCAAGACAGGACTAGCTCCTACGAGCAGTACTTC. As protein: CASSQDRTSSYEQYF.

This chain connects TRBV5-1 to TRBJ2-3; D is unclear. The CDR3 length is 15 residues. The germline V and J ends were trimmed by 0 bases and 1 base, with 9 bases remaining between them. The germline V gene has CDR1 SGHRS and CDR2 YFSETQ. CDR3 in DNA: TGCGCCAGCAGCTTGGCCTCTCTGGGCACAGATACGCAGTATTTT. It translates to CASSLASLGTDTQYF.

The chain has TRBV6-5 and TRBJ1-4, with TRBD1 matching 7 bases. Looked up from germline, CDR1 is MNHEY and CDR2 is SVGAGI. The CDR3 spans 15 residues. The V gene end was trimmed by 5 bases and the J gene end by 0 bases; junction bases not matched to a gene: 3. The CDR3 reads CASSPTGATNEKLFF. The CDR3 DNA follows: TGTGCCAGCAGTCCCACAGGGGCAACTAATGAAAAACTGTTTTTT.

The chain is built from TRBV7-2 and TRBJ2-1, with D possibly TRBD2 on 5 matching bases. CDR3 length: 14 amino acids. Germline V CDR1 and CDR2: SGHTA, FQGNSA. V lost 5 bases to trimming and J lost 7 bases, with 15 bases between them. The CDR3 bases are TGTGCCAGCAGCACTCGGACGGGATGGAATGAGCAGTTCTTC. Amino acids: CASSTRTGWNEQFF.

The V and J genes are TRBV2 and TRBJ2-1, with D tentatively TRBD2 (5 bases). There are 16 residues in the CDR3. Trimming pared 6 bases from V and 4 bases from J, leaving 19 bases between. Germline V gives CDR1 SNHLY, CDR2 FYNNEI. The CDR3 nucleotides read TGTGCCAGCAGGAGGGATGCGGGTGGAAAATACAATGAGCAGTTCTTC. Translation gives CASRRDAGGKYNEQFF.

V gene TRBV5-6 combines with J gene TRBJ1-5; D unresolved. Per germline, CDR1 SGHDT and CDR2 YYEEEE. The CDR3 is 15 amino acids. Trimming took 5 bases from V and 4 from J, leaving 16 bases between them. CDR3 residues: CASRARGRANQPQHF. The CDR3 DNA is TGTGCCAGCAGGGCTAGAGGACGAGCAAATCAGCCCCAGCATTTT.

The V call is TRBV11-3, the J call TRBJ2-1, with D unresolved. From germline, CDR1 is SGHNT and CDR2 YENEEA. The CDR3 covers 11 residues. Deletions cut 2 bases from V and 5 bases from J, with 1 base between. The CDR3 sequence: CASSLNNEQFF. CDR3 nucleotide sequence: TGTGCCAGCAGCTTAAACAATGAGCAGTTCTTC. Full variable domain (rest looked up from reference TRBV11-3 and TRBJ2-1): EAGVVQSPRYKIIEKKQPVAFWCNPISGHNTLYWYLQNLGQGPELLIRYENEEAVDDSQLPKDRFSAERLKGVDSTLKIQPAELGDSAVYLCASSLNNEQFFGPGTRLTVL.

The V call is TRBV5-1, the J call TRBJ2-6; D perhaps matches TRBD1 (6 bases). CDR3 length equals 19 residues. Between the trimmed V and J ends, which lost 2 bases and 0 bases, there was a span of 18 bases. Looked up from germline, CDR1 is SGHRS and CDR2 is YFSETQ. The CDR3 DNA is TGCGCCAGCAGCTTCTCATTTAACAGGGAGTCCTCTGGGGCCAACGTCCTGACTTTC. Protein sequence: CASSFSFNRESSGANVLTF.

This chain joins TRBV5-1 and TRBJ2-5, with 10 bases identical to TRBD1. With 2 bases clipped from V and 5 bases from J, the junction kept 6 bases outside the gene matches. This CDR3 contains 15 residues. CDR1 and CDR2 from the germline V gene are SGHRS and YFSETQ. The CDR3 coding sequence is TGCGCCAGCAGCTTTCCGACAGGGGGCGCGGAGACCCAGTACTTC. Residues: CASSFPTGGAETQYF.